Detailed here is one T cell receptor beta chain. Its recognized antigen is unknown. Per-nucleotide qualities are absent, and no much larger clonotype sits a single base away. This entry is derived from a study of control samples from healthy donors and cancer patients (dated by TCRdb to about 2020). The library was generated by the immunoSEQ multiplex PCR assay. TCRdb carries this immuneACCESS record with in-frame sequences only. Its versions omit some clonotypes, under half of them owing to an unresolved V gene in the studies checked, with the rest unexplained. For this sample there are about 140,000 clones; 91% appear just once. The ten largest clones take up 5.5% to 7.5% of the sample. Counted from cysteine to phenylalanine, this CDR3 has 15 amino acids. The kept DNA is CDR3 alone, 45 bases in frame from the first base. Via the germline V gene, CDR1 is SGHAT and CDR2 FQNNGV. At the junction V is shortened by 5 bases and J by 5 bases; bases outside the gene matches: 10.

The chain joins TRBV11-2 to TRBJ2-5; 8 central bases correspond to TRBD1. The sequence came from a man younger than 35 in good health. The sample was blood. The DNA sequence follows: TGTGCCAGCAGCCCAGTGACAGGGGACGGCGAGACCCAGTACTTC. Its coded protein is CASSPVTGDGETQYF.